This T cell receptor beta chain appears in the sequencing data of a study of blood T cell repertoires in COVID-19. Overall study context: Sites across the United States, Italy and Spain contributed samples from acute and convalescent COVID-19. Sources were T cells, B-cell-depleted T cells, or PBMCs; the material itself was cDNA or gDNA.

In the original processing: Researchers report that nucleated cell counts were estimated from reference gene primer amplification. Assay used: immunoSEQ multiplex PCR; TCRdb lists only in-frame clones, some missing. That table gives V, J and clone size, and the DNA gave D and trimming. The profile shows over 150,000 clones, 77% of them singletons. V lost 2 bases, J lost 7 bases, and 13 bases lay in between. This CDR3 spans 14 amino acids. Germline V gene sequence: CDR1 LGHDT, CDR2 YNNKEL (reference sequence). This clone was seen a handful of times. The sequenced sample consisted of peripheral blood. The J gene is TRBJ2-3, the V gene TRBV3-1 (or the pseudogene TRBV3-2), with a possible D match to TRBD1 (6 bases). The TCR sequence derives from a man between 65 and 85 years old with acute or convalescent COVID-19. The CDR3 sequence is CASSQPRGYNTQYF. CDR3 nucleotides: TGTGCCAGCAGCCAACCGAGGGGGTACAATACGCAGTATTTT.